The 7 T cell receptor beta chains below all came from one sample that was sequenced in a study of T cell changes during pregnancy in multiple sclerosis. The table came from immunoSEQ multiplex PCR; TCRdb's copy has only in-frame clones and leaves some out. The table shows some 85,000 clones, with roughly 95% occurring only once. The sequencing used peripheral blood, collected in the second trimester of pregnancy. Receptors originate from a female donor with multiple sclerosis, enrolled in a pregnancy study.

This clone was detected once. The CDR3 reads CASKPVNTEAFF. The CDR3 DNA reads as TGTGCCAGCAAACCAGTGAACACTGAAGCTTTCTTT. This chain joins TRBV28 and TRBJ1-1; D is unclear. The germline CDR1 and CDR2 sequences are MDHEN and SYDVKM. Trimming removed 7 bases at V and 0 bases at J, with 6 bases between. The CDR3 extends over 12 amino acids.

The chain combines TRBV11-2 with TRBJ2-7; possibly TRBD1 for D (6 bases). V lost 1 base to trimming and J lost 3 bases, with 13 bases between them. The germline gives CDR1 SGHAT, CDR2 FQNNGV. CDR3 length equals 15 residues. The CDR3 DNA sequence: TGTGCCAGCAGCTTAGGGCCGGGACACGTCTACGAGCAGTACTTC. Translation gives CASSLGPGHVYEQYF.

The chain couples TRBV29-1 to TRBJ2-4; TRBD1 might be the D (6 bases). CDR3 length: 12 residues. V gave up 2 bases and J gave up 11 bases, with 13 bases separating them. Germline V gene lookup returns CDR1 SQVTM and CDR2 ANQGSEA. The CDR3 reads CSVEQGRMVQYF. In DNA form, the CDR3 reads TGCAGCGTTGAACAGGGGCGGATGGTTCAGTACTTC.

The chain joins TRBV28 to TRBJ2-7, with TRBD1 identical over 9 bases. CDR1 and CDR2 from the germline V gene are MDHEN and SYDVKM. Trimming removed 9 bases from V and 2 bases from J; junction bases left unmatched: 2. The CDR3 runs 12 residues. The CDR3 sequence: CASTGGPYEQYF. CDR3 bases: TGTGCCAGTACAGGGGGCCCCTACGAGCAGTACTTC. The entire variable domain, with the rest obtained from reference TRBV28 and TRBJ2-7, is as follows: DVKVTQSSRYLVKRTGEKVFLECVQDMDHENMFWYRQDPGLGLRLIYFSYDVKMKEKGDIPEGYSVSREKKERFSLILESASTNQTSMYLCASTGGPYEQYFGPGTRLTVT.

This chain joins TRBV28 and TRBJ2-2, with 11 bases aligning to TRBD2. V shed 11 bases and J 5 bases; nucleotides not matched to a gene: 22. The CDR3 runs to 19 residues. Germline CDR1 and CDR2: MDHEN and SYDVKM. In DNA form, the CDR3 reads TGTGCCCGACCAATCAGGAGGTTAGCGGGAGGGCCGAGTACCGGGGAGCTGTTTTTT. Translating gives CARPIRRLAGGPSTGELFF.

The count of this clone is one. The chain uses TRBV6-6 and TRBJ2-2, with TRBD1 as a possible D gene (6 bases). The CDR3 totals 13 residues. The germline CDR1 and CDR2 sequences are MNHNY and SVGAGI (reference sequence). Trimming cost V 6 bases and J 1 base, with 6 bases left between them. This CDR3 is CASRQGNTGELFF. Here the CDR3 DNA reads TGTGCCAGCAGACAGGGGAACACCGGGGAGCTGTTTTTT.

The chain combines TRBV6-5 with TRBJ1-2; 9 nucleotides line up with TRBD1. The V and J ends lost 6 bases and 5 bases, in that order; junction bases with no gene match: 4. This CDR3 is built from 13 residues. Germline V lookup: CDR1 MNHEY, CDR2 SVGAGI. CDR3 nucleotide sequence: TGTGCCAGCAGCCGGACAGGGGCTTATGGCTACACCTTC. Translating it yields CASSRTGAYGYTF.